These T cell receptor beta chains were read from a single sample in a study of T cell repertoires in cytomegalovirus infection. TCRdb passed the reads through MiXCR, listing each CDR3 protein once. The sample carries roughly 920,000 distinct CDR3 sequences, roughly 30% recorded once. What these receptors recognize is not known. Specimen: cultured CD8+ T cells from PBMCs, collected from culture after CMV antigen stimulation. The receptors shown here come from a human donor in good health (CMV status not recorded). Some clones in this sample may be carry-over from other donors' samples. Each CDR3 is given with its conserved first and last residue. The order of the fields is J gene, V gene, D gene, clone size, CDR3 protein, CDR3 DNA. D genes are given only for firm matches. Size is stated for part of the rows, as once, few or many counts, or as a class when the clone is expanded.

>TRBJ2-5|TRBV6-6|NA|few
CASSSPGPYQETQYF
TGTGCCAGCAGTTCCCCGGGCCCGTACCAAGAGACCCAGTACTTC
>TRBJ1-2|TRBV29-1|NA|NA
CSVEDTGAITLGYTF
TGCAGCGTTGAAGATACTGGGGCGATAACCCTTGGCTACACCTTC
>TRBJ2-5|TRBV5-1|NA|NA
CASSPRLGVDETQYF
TGCGCCAGCAGCCCCAGACTAGGAGTGGACGAGACCCAGTACTTC
>TRBJ1-1|TRBV6-5|NA|few
CASSYPGMNTEAFF
TGTGCCAGCAGTTACCCCGGAATGAACACTGAAGCTTTCTTT
>TRBJ1-2|TRBV6-6|TRBD1|few
CASMVGTVYGYTF
TGTGCCAGCATGGTGGGGACAGTATATGGCTACACCTTC
>TRBJ2-1|TRBV27|NA|NA
CASSSSEVGYNEQFF
TGTGCCAGCAGTTCTAGCGAGGTGGGGTACAATGAGCAGTTCTTC
>TRBJ1-2|TRBV4-1|TRBD1|few
CASSHPTEDRDYGYTF
TGCGCCAGCAGCCATCCCACCGAGGACAGGGACTATGGCTACACCTTC
>TRBJ2-3|TRBV6-5|NA|few
CASSSGRGTTDTQYF
TGTGCCAGCAGTTCTGGCAGAGGCACCACAGATACGCAGTATTTT
>TRBJ2-2|TRBV6-8|TRBD2|NA
CASSYRIPYRGDTGELFF
TGTGCCAGCAGTTACAGAATTCCCTACCGGGGGGACACCGGGGAGCTGTTTTTT
>TRBJ1-1|TRBV11-1|TRBD1|many
CASSLGQLEAFF
TGTGCCAGCAGCTTGGGACAGCTTGAAGCTTTCTTT
>TRBJ2-7|TRBV6-1|NA|NA
CATPNAGHLAYEQYF
TGTGCCACTCCTAACGCGGGACATCTAGCCTACGAGCAGTACTTC
>TRBJ1-1|TRBV20-1|NA|NA
CSARINGEAFF
TGCAGTGCTAGGATAAATGGTGAAGCTTTCTTT
>TRBJ2-1|TRBV6-6|NA|NA
CASSYRQIGDEQFF
TGTGCCAGCAGTTACCGCCAGATCGGGGATGAGCAGTTCTTC
>TRBJ2-2|TRBV4-1|TRBD2|NA
CASSQDFGGLKTGELFF
TGCGCCAGCAGCCAAGATTTCGGGGGACTAAAAACCGGGGAGCTGTTTTTT
>TRBJ2-1|TRBV6-4|TRBD1|NA
CASSEYRGREQFF
TGTGCCAGCAGTGAGTACAGGGGAAGGGAGCAGTTCTTC
>TRBJ2-6|TRBV12-3/TRBV12-4|NA|NA
CASRGRPPGGANVLTF
TGTGCCAGCCGAGGAAGGCCTCCGGGAGGGGCCAACGTCCTGACTTTC
>TRBJ2-1|TRBV4-2|TRBD2|few
CASSQDYPRGGFQSYNEQFF
TGTGCCAGCAGCCAAGATTACCCGCGGGGGGGCTTCCAGTCCTACAATGAGCAGTTCTTC
>TRBJ1-1|TRBV7-9|NA|many
CASTPGTFGRTEAFF
TGTGCCAGCACCCCGGGGACATTCGGTCGCACTGAAGCTTTCTTT
>TRBJ1-4|TRBV7-8|NA|many
CASTPGAPGRRNEKLFF
TGTGCCAGCACACCCGGGGCACCGGGCAGGAGGAATGAAAAACTGTTTTTT
>TRBJ2-2|TRBV7-2|TRBD2|few
CASSTRSGITGELFF
TGTGCCAGCAGCACTCGGAGCGGGATCACCGGGGAGCTGTTTTTT
>TRBJ2-5|TRBV7-2|NA|many
CASSLRQRGRAEETQYF
TGTGCCAGCAGCTTACGGCAGCGAGGCAGGGCTGAAGAGACCCAGTACTTC
>TRBJ1-2|TRBV12-3/TRBV12-4|TRBD1|medium-sized
CASTLFQGANYGYTF
TGTGCCAGCACCCTTTTTCAGGGGGCGAACTATGGCTACACCTTC
>TRBJ2-1|TRBV5-6|NA|NA
CASSFEGWNEQFF
TGTGCCAGCAGCTTCGAGGGGTGGAATGAGCAGTTCTTC
>TRBJ2-2|TRBV7-9|NA|NA
CATRPSLGGGLTGELFF
TGTGCCACCCGCCCCTCTCTGGGAGGGGGCTTGACCGGGGAGCTGTTTTTT
>TRBJ2-1|TRBV9|NA|NA
CASRPTGEGYNEQFF
TGTGCCAGCAGACCAACAGGGGAGGGTTACAATGAGCAGTTCTTC
>TRBJ2-2|TRBV28|TRBD2|few
CASSFRRGLAGDTGELFF
TGTGCCAGCAGTTTCCGCAGGGGTCTAGCGGGGGACACCGGGGAGCTGTTTTTT
>TRBJ2-3|TRBV15|TRBD2|few
CATSESGGADTQYF
TGTGCCACCAGTGAAAGCGGGGGGGCGGATACGCAGTATTTT
>TRBJ2-7|TRBV7-2|NA|few
CASGLGGYEQYF
TGTGCCAGCGGCCTAGGGGGGTACGAGCAGTACTTC
>TRBJ1-2|TRBV5-4|NA|many
CASSLEGRNGYTF
TGTGCCAGCAGCTTGGAGGGGAGGAACGGCTACACCTTC
>TRBJ1-2|TRBV28|TRBD1|NA
CASSSGQGYPNYGYTF
TGTGCCAGCAGTTCGGGACAGGGATACCCTAACTATGGCTACACCTTC
>TRBJ2-7|TRBV12-3/TRBV12-4|NA|many
CASSSGSEQYF
TGTGCCAGCAGTTCCGGGTCCGAGCAGTACTTC
>TRBJ2-7|TRBV20-1|TRBD2|NA
CSARVSGGYEQYF
TGCAGTGCTAGGGTGTCCGGGGGGTACGAGCAGTACTTC
>TRBJ2-3|TRBV5-4|TRBD2|NA
CASSFAERGRTDTQYF
TGTGCCAGCAGCTTCGCGGAGCGGGGGAGGACAGATACGCAGTATTTT